This T cell receptor beta chain was observed in a study of OX40 agonist ivuxolimab in advanced cancers. In the study overall: Melanoma, hepatocellular carcinoma, head and neck or renal cell cancer occurred in dose-escalation patients. Study-level results: On average, a greater number of expanded clones characterised CD8+ T cells relative to CD4+.

Blood draws occurred at baseline, cycle 4 day 1, and cycle 7 day 1. Note on this clone: What it binds is unknown.

Profiling relied on immunoSEQ multiplex PCR, and the TCRdb table lists in-frame clones only, not all of them. The sample holds tens of thousands of clones, 85% seen once. Germline V gene lookup returns CDR1 SEHNR and CDR2 FQNEAQ (reference sequence). The CDR3 has 16 residues. Trimming stripped 5 bases from V and 0 bases from J, with 14 bases between. V and J are TRBV7-9 and TRBJ1-3; weak D call: TRBD1 (6 bases). This TCR came from an adult with an advanced solid tumor such as melanoma, head and neck, liver or kidney cancer. The material sequenced was CD4+ or CD8+ T cells sorted from blood, taken in a trial of the OX40 agonist ivuxolimab. CDR3 nucleotides: TGTGCCAGCAGCGCCAGGCAGACAGGCTCTGGAAACACCATATATTTT. Residues: CASSARQTGSGNTIYF.